The 28 T cell receptor beta chains below were found in one sample sequenced in a study of T cells in Graves' hyperthyroidism and ophthalmopathy (dated by TCRdb to between 2017 and 2020). Preparation of the library involved multiplex PCR. These reads were obtained on an Illumina HiSeq 2000. The TCR beta CDR3 regions were amplified from the RNA transcripts. The TCR CDR3 was subjected to a first round of RT-PCR using the HTBI primer set and the Qiagen OneStep RT-PCR kit. The raw public data were reprocessed by TCRdb itself: fastp quality trimming at Q25, MiXCR clonotype calling, in-frame beta chains only. Merged by CDR3 protein, the rows form single entries marked with the most common genes and DNA. The sample table contains about 620,000 distinct CDR3 sequences; only one count was recorded for about 17% of them. Approximately 3.8% of the sample is held by the ten biggest clonotypes. Specimen: blood. The receptors originated from a woman aged 25-40 years with Graves' hyperthyroidism.

This clonotype was seen many times. The V and J genes are TRBV6-1 and TRBJ2-3; 8 positions match TRBD2. The V and J ends lost 6 bases and 3 bases, in that order; junction bases with no gene match: 5. Germline V CDR1 and CDR2: MNHNS, SASEGT. This CDR3 is built from 14 residues. The CDR3, as DNA: TGTGCCAGCAGCGCTAGCGGGCGGACAGATACGCAGTATTTT. Amino acid sequence: CASSASGRTDTQYF.

Worth noting for this clonotype: A much larger clone lies a single base off, so this may be a read error. The rearrangement joins TRBV3-1 to TRBJ2-7; 7 bases line up with TRBD1. This CDR3 has 12 residues. J gave up 7 bases and V 7 bases, and 7 bases lay outside the gene matches. Per germline, CDR1 LGHDT and CDR2 YNNKEL (reference sequence). This CDR3 is CASTSKGAEQYF. The CDR3 DNA follows: TGTGCCAGCACCTCAAAGGGGGCAGAGCAGTACTTC.

The chain uses TRBV3-1 and TRBJ1-2; D possibly corresponds to TRBD1 (6 bases). V gave up 0 bases and J gave up 4 bases, with 15 bases separating them. The CDR3 covers 16 residues. In germline, CDR1 is LGHDT, CDR2 YNNKEL (reference sequence). DNA for the CDR3: TGTGCCAGCAGCCAAGAAGGGGAGTGGGGGGCCTATGGCTACACCTTC. Protein product: CASSQEGEWGAYGYTF. The entire variable domain, with the rest obtained from reference TRBV3-1 and TRBJ1-2, is as follows: DTAVSQTPKYLVTQMGNDKSIKCEQNLGHDTMYWYKQDSKKFLKIMFSYNNKELIINETVPNRFSPKSPDKAHLNLHINSLELGDSAVYFCASSQEGEWGAYGYTFGSGTRLTVV.

The chain uses TRBV5-8 and TRBJ2-1; 7 nucleotides line up with TRBD2. The J segment lost 5 bases and the V segment lost 2 bases, leaving 7 bases of the junction unmatched. This CDR3 region has 15 residues. CDR1 is SGHTS, CDR2 YDEGEE, per germline. The DNA for the CDR3 is TGTGCCAGCAGCTTAAGGCCGGGAGGAGACAATGAGCAGTTCTTC. The encoded protein is CASSLRPGGDNEQFF. Full variable domain (rest looked up from reference TRBV5-8 and TRBJ2-1): EAGVTQSPTHLIKTRGQQATLRCSPISGHTSVYWYQQALGLGLQFLLWYDEGEERNRGNFPPRFSGRQFPNYSSELNVNALELEDSALYLCASSLRPGGDNEQFFGPGTRLTVL.

This clonotype was counted ten times or more. The chain uses TRBV28 and TRBJ2-1, with a tentative D call TRBD2 (6 bases). CDR1 and CDR2 from the germline V gene are MDHEN and SYDVKM. CDR3 length: 16 residues. V shed 4 bases and J shed 0 bases, with 13 bases lying between them. CDR3 protein: CASSSQTRSSYNEQFF. CDR3 in DNA: TGTGCCAGCAGTTCACAGACTAGGAGCTCCTACAATGAGCAGTTCTTC. The whole variable domain, remainder taken from reference TRBV28 and TRBJ2-1, is DVKVTQSSRYLVKRTGEKVFLECVQDMDHENMFWYRQDPGLGLRLIYFSYDVKMKEKGDIPEGYSVSREKKERFSLILESASTNQTSMYLCASSSQTRSSYNEQFFGPGTRLTVL.

This clonotype was seen many times. The chain is built from TRBV18 and TRBJ1-5; D remains unclear. The CDR3 contains 15 residues. Trimming took off 1 base at V and 0 bases at J, with 7 bases between the two ends. Germline CDR1 and CDR2: KGHSH and LQKENI. CDR3 in amino acids: CASSPQKDSNQPQHF. In DNA form, the CDR3 reads TGTGCCAGCTCACCACAGAAAGATAGCAATCAGCCCCAGCATTTT. Full variable domain (rest looked up from reference TRBV18 and TRBJ1-5): NAGVMQNPRHLVRRRGQEARLRCSPMKGHSHVYWYRQLPEEGLKFMVYLQKENIIDESGMPKERFSAEFPKEGPSILRIQQVVRGDSAAYFCASSPQKDSNQPQHFGDGTRLSIL.

The chain is built from TRBV7-8 and TRBJ2-2; 9 bases line up with TRBD1. The CDR3 has 15 amino acids. CDR1 SGHVS and CDR2 FQNEAQ come from the germline V gene. V gave up 4 bases and J gave up 6 bases; unmatched junction bases: 6. The CDR3 bases are TGTGCCAGCAGCTCCCGGGACAGGGTTGCCGGGGAGCTGTTTTTT. Amino acids: CASSSRDRVAGELFF.

This clonotype was seen repeatedly, ten times or more. The genes are TRBV12-3 or TRBV12-4 and TRBJ2-2, with unresolved D. The V and J ends lost 6 bases and 5 bases respectively, with 13 bases between them. This CDR3 has 14 residues. CDR3 sequence: CASRDSTGTGELFF. CDR3 nucleotides: TGTGCCAGCAGAGACTCTACCGGGACCGGGGAGCTGTTTTTT.

This clonotype was found a few times. The CDR3 region has the DNA TGCGCCAGCAGCTCCGGGACCGAAGCCTACAATGAGCAGTTCTTC. It encodes CASSSGTEAYNEQFF. The rearrangement uses TRBV5-1 and TRBJ2-1; tentatively, D is TRBD1 or TRBD2 (5 bases each). This CDR3 comprises 15 residues. CDR1 and CDR2 (germline): SGHRS, YFSETQ. V gave up 3 bases and J gave up 2 bases, with 12 bases separating them.

This clonotype showed up many times. The V gene is TRBV20-1, the J gene TRBJ2-1, with 11 nucleotides matching TRBD2. From germline, CDR1 is DFQATT and CDR2 SNEGSKA (reference sequence). The CDR3 sequence is 14 residues long. The CDR3 coding sequence is TGCAGAACATTCCTAGCGGGAGGTCTCAATGAGCAGTTCTTC. It is translated as CRTFLAGGLNEQFF.

The chain is built from TRBV4-2 and TRBJ1-6; D unclear. CDR1 and CDR2 (germline): LGHNA, YNFKEQ. V dropped 6 bases and J dropped 7 bases, with 13 bases sitting between them. CDR3 length: 14 residues. The CDR3 region is CASREAARNSPLHF. The CDR3 DNA reads as TGTGCCAGCAGGGAGGCAGCGCGCAATTCACCCCTCCACTTT.

This clonotype was seen repeatedly, ten times or more. This chain links TRBV28 with TRBJ2-1, with D hard to call. The CDR3 is 15 amino acids. Looked up from germline, CDR1 is MDHEN and CDR2 is SYDVKM. Trimming removed 2 bases from V and 3 bases from J, with 11 bases in between. The chain's CDR3 is CASSLISGFYNEQFF. Written as DNA, the CDR3 is TGTGCCAGCAGTTTAATTAGTGGTTTCTACAATGAGCAGTTCTTC.

This clonotype was counted only a few times. The chain employs TRBV10-1 and TRBJ2-7; 7 nucleotides align to TRBD1. CDR3 length: 14 amino acids. V was pared by 4 bases and J by 2 bases, with 5 bases of the junction left unmatched. Germline CDR1 and CDR2: WNHNN and SYGVQD (reference sequence). This CDR3 reads CASSAWDRPYEQYF. Written as DNA, the CDR3 is TGCGCCAGCAGTGCGTGGGACAGACCCTACGAGCAGTACTTC.

This clonotype was seen a single time. V and J are TRBV9 and TRBJ2-2; unclear D gene. From germline, CDR1 is SGDLS and CDR2 YYNGEE. The CDR3 spans 13 residues. V was pared by 0 bases and J by 6 bases, with 6 bases between. CDR3 coding DNA: TGTGCCAGCAGCGTAGAACGCCCCGGGGAGCTGTTTTTT. Amino acids: CASSVERPGELFF.

This clonotype showed up many times. In DNA, the CDR3 is TGTGCCAGCAGTTCAGGGGGCGGAGATCAGCCCCAGCATTTT. It codes for CASSSGGGDQPQHF. The V gene is TRBV12-3 or TRBV12-4, the J gene TRBJ1-5; 8 bases match TRBD1. Losses at the gene ends were 4 bases for V and 5 bases for J; bases not matched to a gene: 4. The CDR3 is made up of 14 amino acids.

This clonotype was found many times. V usage is TRBV11-2 and J usage is TRBJ2-1; D uncertain. CDR1 and CDR2 (germline): SGHAT, FQNNGV. CDR3 size: 14 residues. V lost 0 bases to trimming and J lost 6 bases, with 9 bases between them. CDR3 DNA sequence: TGTGCCAGCAGCTTAGAACGGGTCTCCAATGAGCAGTTCTTC. Translation gives CASSLERVSNEQFF. Complete variable domain (other parts from reference TRBV11-2 and TRBJ2-1): EAGVAQSPRYKIIEKRQSVAFWCNPISGHATLYWYQQILGQGPKLLIQFQNNGVVDDSQLPKDRFSAERLKGVDSTLKIQPAKLEDSAVYLCASSLERVSNEQFFGPGTRLTVL.

J is TRBJ1-4 and V is TRBV10-3; 10 bases map to TRBD1. With 6 bases clipped from V and 5 bases from J, the junction kept 9 bases outside the gene matches. Per germline, CDR1 ENHRY and CDR2 SYGVKD. There are 16 residues in the CDR3. The CDR3 DNA is TGTGCCATCAGAGCCGGGACAGGGGAGAAGAATGAAAAACTGTTTTTT. The encoded protein is CAIRAGTGEKNEKLFF.

This clonotype showed up just a few times. The chain is built from TRBV2 and TRBJ1-5, with D maybe TRBD1 (6 bases). With 5 bases removed from V and 9 bases from J, the gap between germline ends came to 17 bases. The CDR3 loop spans 14 amino acids. Per the germline V gene, CDR1 is SNHLY and CDR2 is FYNNEI. The CDR3 spells CASSYGQLQGPQHF. In DNA form, the CDR3 reads TGTGCCAGCAGTTACGGACAGCTCCAGGGGCCCCAGCATTTT.

This clonotype was seen more than once but under ten times. The rearrangement links TRBV7-6 to TRBJ2-3; 11 positions agree with TRBD2. Germline assignment: CDR1 SGHVS and CDR2 FNYEAQ. The CDR3 contains 16 residues. The trim removed 1 base at V and 4 bases at J, leaving 4 bases unmatched. CDR3 loop: CASSLVGTSGADTQYF. CDR3 in DNA: TGTGCCAGCAGCTTAGTCGGGACTAGCGGAGCAGATACGCAGTATTTT.

Many counts were recorded for this clonotype. This chain links TRBV24-1 with TRBJ2-2; D might be TRBD1 (5 bases). The germline V gene encodes CDR1 KGHDR and CDR2 SFDVKD. V was cut by 10 bases and J by 0 bases, with 14 bases left in between. This CDR3 is 15 amino acids long. The CDR3, as DNA: TGTGCCACAGGACATTCGACGGCGAACACCGGGGAGCTGTTTTTT. Encoded protein: CATGHSTANTGELFF.

This clonotype was detected many times. The rearrangement links TRBV18 to TRBJ1-1; 7 nucleotides agree with TRBD1. Germline lookup yields CDR1 KGHSH and CDR2 LQKENI. The length of the CDR3 is 14 residues. V trimming: 5 bases; J trimming: 1 base; junction bases outside the gene matches: 4. The CDR3 DNA sequence: TGTGCCAGCTCAAAACAGGGGACGAACACTGAAGCTTTCTTT. It encodes CASSKQGTNTEAFF.

Many counts were recorded for this clonotype. The CDR3 bases are TGTGCCAGCAGCCAGCTAGCGAACTCCTACAATGAGCAGTTCTTC. It is translated as CASSQLANSYNEQFF. The V gene is TRBV7-8, the J gene TRBJ2-1; D perhaps matches TRBD2 (6 bases). Germline V gene sequence: CDR1 SGHVS, CDR2 FQNEAQ. CDR3 size: 15 residues. The V and J ends lost 5 bases and 0 bases respectively, with 11 bases between them.

Points on this clonotype: A junction boundary mismatches the germline segment, possibly from a read error. The V and J genes are TRBV15 and TRBJ1-2; TRBD1 might be the D (5 bases). This CDR3 contains 19 residues. Germline CDR1 and CDR2: LNHNV and YYDKDF (reference sequence). Here the CDR3 reads CVTSRDLPSTAALGYGYTF. The CDR3 coding sequence is TGTGTCACCAGCAGAGATCTTCCTTCGACAGCCGCCTTAGGCTATGGCTACACCTTC.

This sequence joins TRBV14 and TRBJ2-5, with 7 bases identical to TRBD1. J lost 4 bases, V lost 2 bases, and 1 base had no gene match. The CDR3 consists of 13 residues. Germline loops: CDR1 SGHDN, CDR2 FVKESK. The DNA for the CDR3 is TGTGCCAGCAGCCAAAACAGGGGAGAGACCCAGTACTTC. Amino acids: CASSQNRGETQYF.

This clonotype showed up many times. This rearrangement joins TRBV28 to TRBJ1-1; no clear D gene. Germline CDR1 is MDHEN and CDR2 is SYDVKM. There are 12 residues in the CDR3. Trimming stripped 5 bases from V and 3 bases from J, with 7 bases between. The CDR3 DNA sequence: TGTGCCAGCAGTGAGGTTGACACTGAAGCTTTCTTT. Translated, it gives CASSEVDTEAFF.

This clonotype has just a few counts. This sequence joins TRBV27 and TRBJ2-7, with 7 bases that match TRBD2. The junction had 15 bases not matched to a gene; V was cut back by 6 bases and J by 4 bases. This CDR3 region has 16 residues. Germline V gives CDR1 MNHEY, CDR2 SMNVEV (reference sequence). The CDR3 sequence is CASSSRGGRALYEQYF. The CDR3 coding sequence is TGTGCCAGCAGCTCTCGGGGAGGGAGGGCCCTTTACGAGCAGTACTTC.

This clonotype showed up just a few times. This chain links TRBV20-1 with TRBJ2-1; D is undetermined. V lost 5 bases and J lost 2, with 13 bases in between. The V gene's germline CDR1 is DFQATT and CDR2 SNEGSKA (reference sequence). This CDR3 is 14 amino acids long. In DNA form, the CDR3 reads TGCAGTGCTGATAGTGGGCCGGCCTACAATGAGCAGTTCTTC. This encodes CSADSGPAYNEQFF.

The chain combines TRBV20-1 with TRBJ2-7, with 9 bases aligning to TRBD2. The junction had 13 bases not matched to a gene; V was cut back by 3 bases and J by 4 bases. The CDR3 is 16 amino acids. CDR1 and CDR2 from the germline V gene are DFQATT and SNEGSKA (reference sequence). As DNA, the CDR3 is TGCAGTGCTAGGTGGTCTAGCGGGACCCTTGCGTACGAGCAGTACTTC. This encodes CSARWSSGTLAYEQYF.